Each of the 14 T cell receptor beta chains below was sequenced from the same sample in a study of blood T cell repertoires in COVID-19. Some clones are missing from TCRdb's copy, which holds only in-frame ones; the method was immunoSEQ multiplex PCR. Of nearly 85,000 clones detected, about 83% appear once; the ten largest clones hold 15% to 20%. The sequenced material came from peripheral blood. These receptors all stem from a woman aged 55 to 70 with acute or convalescent COVID-19.

The CDR3 DNA reads TGCGCCAGCAGCCAAGATTGGAGCCTCGAGCAGTACTTC. It encodes CASSQDWSLEQYF. The chain employs TRBV4-3 and TRBJ2-7; D is undetermined. Deletions cut 0 bases from V and 6 bases from J, with 9 bases between. The CDR3 totals 13 residues. In germline, CDR1 is LGHNA, CDR2 YSLEER.

The gene calls are TRBV11-2 and TRBJ2-2; TRBD2 matches 13 bases. The CDR3 contains 17 residues. Germline V gene lookup returns CDR1 SGHAT and CDR2 FQNNGV. V shed 1 base and J 5 bases; nucleotides not matched to a gene: 4. CDR3 bases: TGTGCCAGCAGCTTAGGTCGGACTAGCGGGAGTACCGGGGAGCTGTTTTTT. This gives the protein CASSLGRTSGSTGELFF.

The rearrangement links TRBV5-6 to TRBJ1-1, with 9 bases aligning to TRBD1. The V gene's germline CDR1 is SGHDT and CDR2 YYEEEE. The CDR3 loop spans 14 amino acids. With 4 bases clipped from V and 4 bases from J, the junction kept 5 bases outside the gene matches. CDR3 nucleotides: TGTGCCAGCAGCCCGGGACAGGGAACCACTGAAGCTTTCTTT. It codes for CASSPGQGTTEAFF.

This clone has just one count. The chain joins TRBV6-5 to TRBJ1-1; no reliable D call. This CDR3 spans 13 amino acids. Germline CDR1 MNHEY, CDR2 SVGAGI. Trimming cost V 0 bases and J 6 bases, with 8 bases left between them. The CDR3 loop is CASSYSIRAEAFF. The CDR3 DNA is TGTGCCAGCAGTTACTCGATTCGGGCTGAAGCTTTCTTT.

This clone appeared once. The J gene is TRBJ1-6, the V gene TRBV6-5; the D is unclear. This CDR3 is 14 amino acids long. Germline V CDR1 and CDR2: MNHEY, SVGAGI. V was clipped by 2 bases and J by 7 bases, with 9 bases between them. The CDR3: CASSYEPRNSPLHF. The CDR3 DNA reads as TGTGCCAGCAGTTACGAACCGAGAAATTCACCCCTCCACTTT.

A few counts support this clone. Here the CDR3 reads CASSRAGNGQETQYF. The CDR3 bases are TGTGCCAGCAGCCGGGCAGGGAATGGGCAAGAGACCCAGTACTTC. This chain links TRBV6-5 with TRBJ2-5, with D possibly being TRBD1 (5 bases). This CDR3 has 15 amino acids. CDR1 is MNHEY, CDR2 SVGAGI, per germline. The V end was cut by 6 bases, the J end by 2 bases, with 16 bases between.

This chain uses TRBV7-9 with TRBJ1-4; D possibly corresponds to TRBD1 (5 bases). Trimming took off 5 bases at V and 0 bases at J, with 7 bases between the two ends. Germline V lookup: CDR1 SEHNR, CDR2 FQNEAQ (reference sequence). The CDR3 totals 14 residues. The DNA of the CDR3 is TGTGCCAGCAGCATGACAGCAACTAATGAAAAACTGTTTTTT. This encodes CASSMTATNEKLFF.

The V gene is TRBV19, the J gene TRBJ1-1; D ambiguous. The CDR3 consists of 14 residues. Trimming removed 4 bases at V and 5 bases at J, with 14 bases between. Germline lookup yields CDR1 LNHDA and CDR2 SQIVND (reference sequence). The CDR3 DNA reads as TGTGCCAGTAGTAGGGATTGGAGGGTGACTGAAGCTTTCTTT. Protein product: CASSRDWRVTEAFF.

The V and J genes are TRBV6-2 or TRBV6-3 and TRBJ1-5, with TRBD1 identical over 9 bases. This CDR3 is 18 amino acids long. J gave up 6 bases and V 6 bases, and 18 bases lay outside the gene matches. Germline V gives CDR1 MNHEY, CDR2 SVGEGT. CDR3 DNA sequence: TGTGCCAGCAGCTTCCAGATAGGACAGGGGAAGGTGGGTCAGCCCCAGCATTTT. Encoded protein: CASSFQIGQGKVGQPQHF.

The V gene is TRBV29-1, the J gene TRBJ2-3; the match to TRBD2 covers 8 bases. Trimming cost V 4 bases and J 6 bases; bases outside gene matches: 3. The germline V gene encodes CDR1 SQVTM and CDR2 ANQGSEA. The CDR3 length is 12 residues. CDR3 coding DNA: TGCAGCGTTGGGGCTAGCGGGGATACGCAGTATTTT. Amino acids: CSVGASGDTQYF.

V usage is TRBV5-6 and J usage is TRBJ2-1, with D tentatively TRBD2 (7 bases). Trimming removed 7 bases from V and 1 base from J, with 15 bases in between. The germline CDR1 and CDR2 sequences are SGHDT and YYEEEE. The CDR3 consists of 15 residues. CDR3 nucleotide sequence: TGTGCCAGCCGCCGGGGGGCCATATCCTACAATGAGCAGTTCTTC. This codes for CASRRGAISYNEQFF.

The chain employs TRBV28 and TRBJ1-2; D uncertain. The CDR3 is 14 amino acids. V lost 1 base and J lost 7, with 13 bases in between. The V gene's germline CDR1 is MDHEN and CDR2 SYDVKM. The DNA of the CDR3 is TGTGCCAGCAGTTTATCCCGGTGGACTGGTGGCTACACCTTC. Residues: CASSLSRWTGGYTF.

This sequence joins TRBV12-3 or TRBV12-4 and TRBJ2-1; 8 nucleotides agree with TRBD1. The CDR3 totals 13 residues. After removal of 7 bases from V and 10 bases from J, the junction contained 9 bases not matched to a gene. In DNA form, the CDR3 reads TGTGCCAGCACCTCCGACAGGGGTCGGGAGCAGTTCTTC. Protein: CASTSDRGREQFF.

V usage is TRBV6-6 and J usage is TRBJ1-2; possibly TRBD1 for D (5 bases). CDR3 size: 15 residues. The V end lost 0 bases, the J end lost 1 base, and 9 bases lay between the germline ends. Germline V gene lookup returns CDR1 MNHNY and CDR2 SVGAGI (reference sequence). CDR3 bases: TGTGCCAGCAGTTACTCGGCGGGGGGTAACTATGGCTACACCTTC. Translating it yields CASSYSAGGNYGYTF.